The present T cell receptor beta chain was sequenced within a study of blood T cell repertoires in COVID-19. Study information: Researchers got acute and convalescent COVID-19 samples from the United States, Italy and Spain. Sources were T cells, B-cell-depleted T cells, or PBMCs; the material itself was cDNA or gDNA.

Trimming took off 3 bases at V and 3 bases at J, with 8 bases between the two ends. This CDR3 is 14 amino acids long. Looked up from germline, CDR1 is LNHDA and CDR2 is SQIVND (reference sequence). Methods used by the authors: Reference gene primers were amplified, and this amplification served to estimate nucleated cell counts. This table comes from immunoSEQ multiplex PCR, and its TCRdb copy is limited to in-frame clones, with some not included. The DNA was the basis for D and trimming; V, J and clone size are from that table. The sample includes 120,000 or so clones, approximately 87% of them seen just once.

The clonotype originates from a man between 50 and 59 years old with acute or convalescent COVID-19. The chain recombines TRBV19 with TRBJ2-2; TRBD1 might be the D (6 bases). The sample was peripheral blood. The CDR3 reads CASSIGGYTGELFF. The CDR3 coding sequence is TGTGCCAGTAGTATTGGGGGCTACACCGGGGAGCTGTTTTTT. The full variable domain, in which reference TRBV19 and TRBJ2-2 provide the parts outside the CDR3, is DGGITQSPKYLFRKEGQNVTLSCEQNLNHDAMYWYRQDPGQGLRLIYYSQIVNDFQKGDIAEGYSVSREKKESFPLTVTSAQKNPTAFYLCASSIGGYTGELFFGEGSRLTVL.